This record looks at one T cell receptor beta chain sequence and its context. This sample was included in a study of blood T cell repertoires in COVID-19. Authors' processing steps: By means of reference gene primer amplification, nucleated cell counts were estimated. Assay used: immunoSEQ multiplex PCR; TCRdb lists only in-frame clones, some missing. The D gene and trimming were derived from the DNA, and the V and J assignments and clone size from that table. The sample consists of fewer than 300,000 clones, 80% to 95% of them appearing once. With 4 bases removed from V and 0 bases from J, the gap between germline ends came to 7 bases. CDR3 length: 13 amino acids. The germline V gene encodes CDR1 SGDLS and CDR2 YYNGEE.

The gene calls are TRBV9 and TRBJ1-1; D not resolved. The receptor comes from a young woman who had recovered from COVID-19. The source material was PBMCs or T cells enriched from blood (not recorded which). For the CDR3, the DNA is TGTGCCAGCAGCACAAATATGAACACTGAAGCTTTCTTT. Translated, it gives CASSTNMNTEAFF.